The 3 T cell receptor beta chains below all came from one sample that was sequenced in a study of blood T cell repertoires in COVID-19. Repertoires were generated with immunoSEQ multiplex PCR, while TCRdb's copy carries only in-frame clones and drops some. The table lists 100,000 to 120,000 clones, more than 65% of them singletons, with approximately 1.5% in the top ten. The sequencing input was peripheral blood. The receptors shown here come from a man in his fifties or sixties with acute or convalescent COVID-19.

The chain has TRBV5-1 and TRBJ2-7; D is perhaps TRBD2 (8 bases). V lost 3 bases to trimming and J lost 6 bases, with 16 bases between them. Germline V lookup: CDR1 SGHRS, CDR2 YFSETQ. The CDR3 covers 14 residues. CDR3 sequence: CASSSDRAGGEQYF. The DNA for the CDR3 is TGCGCCAGCAGCTCCGACAGGGCGGGGGGCGAGCAGTACTTC.

The chain has TRBV19 and TRBJ2-6; no firm D call. Germline-derived CDR1 and CDR2 are LNHDA and SQIVND (reference sequence). There are 16 residues in the CDR3. Trimming left V 5 bases short and J 1 base short, with 12 bases between. In DNA form, the CDR3 reads TGTGCCAGTAGTCCTAGACCGAAGTCTGGGGCCAACGTCCTGACTTTC. This codes for CASSPRPKSGANVLTF.

A few counts support this clone. This chain connects TRBV21-1 to TRBJ1-1; the D segment call TRBD1 is taken from the table without a DNA check. TRBV21-1 is labeled a pseudogene. This CDR3 has 12 amino acids. The CDR3 is CAIQGVWTEAFF. CDR3 DNA: TGTGCCATACAGGGTGTATGGACTGAAGCTTTCTTT.